These T cell receptor beta chains were read from a single sample in a study of OX40 agonist ivuxolimab in advanced cancers. Sequenced by immunoSEQ multiplex PCR; TCRdb stores in-frame clones only, minus some. Among approximately 70,000 clones listed, roughly 85% were seen once. Specimen: CD4+ or CD8+ T cells sorted from blood, collected in a trial of the OX40 agonist ivuxolimab. The receptors derive from an adult with an advanced solid tumor such as melanoma, head and neck, liver or kidney cancer. Each CDR3 is given with its conserved first and last residue. The D gene is left open where the match is weak.

>NA|TRBJ1-1|TRBV4-1
CASSQEGWAGQAEAFF
TGCGCCAGCAGCCAAGAGGGGTGGGCGGGGCAGGCTGAAGCTTTCTTT
>NA|TRBJ1-5|TRBV12-5
CASGFSGQPQHF
TGTGCTAGTGGTTTTTCGGGGCAGCCCCAGCATTTT
>TRBD2|TRBJ2-5|TRBV7-8
CASSARLAGGSETQYF
TGTGCCAGCAGCGCCAGACTAGCGGGGGGCAGCGAGACCCAGTACTTC
>NA|TRBJ1-6|TRBV28
CASRSGTVNSPLHF
TGTGCCAGCAGGTCCGGGACCGTAAATTCACCCCTCCACTTT
>TRBD1|TRBJ1-2|TRBV28
CASSLPGGQGNYGYTF
TGTGCCAGCAGTTTACCGGGAGGACAGGGGAACTATGGCTACACCTTC
>NA|TRBJ1-5|TRBV28
CASSELPVRDQPQHF
TGTGCCAGCAGTGAGCTCCCGGTGAGGGATCAGCCCCAGCATTTT
>NA|TRBJ1-1|TRBV7-6
CASSSAGPPNTEAFF
TGTGCCAGCAGCTCTGCGGGGCCCCCCAACACTGAAGCTTTCTTT
>TRBD1|TRBJ1-4|TRBV27
CASSGDRGGEKLFF
TGTGCCAGCAGTGGGGACAGGGGGGGCGAAAAACTGTTTTTT
>TRBD1|TRBJ1-1|TRBV27
CASRIWTGRETEAFF
TGTGCCAGCAGGATTTGGACAGGGAGGGAAACTGAAGCTTTCTTT
>NA|TRBJ1-5|TRBV27
CASSLLGQPQHF
TGTGCCAGCAGCCTCTTGGGTCAGCCCCAGCATTTT
>NA|TRBJ2-5|TRBV5-1
CASSLSGAQETQYF
TGCGCCAGCAGCTTGTCCGGGGCTCAAGAGACCCAGTACTTC
>NA|TRBJ2-7|TRBV6-5
CASWDKPYEQYF
TGTGCCAGCTGGGACAAACCCTACGAGCAGTACTTC